Below, 18 T cell receptor beta chains from the same sample are listed, as sequenced in a study of Graves' ophthalmopathy and Graves' hyperthyroidism. Amplification from RNA transcripts yielded the TCR beta CDR3 regions. First-round RT-PCR relied on HTBI primers, and a second-round multiplex PCR came next. Each CDR3 protein gets one entry after TCRdb re-called the multiplex PCR reads with MiXCR. The sample includes under 350,000 distinct CDR3 sequences, 15% to 20% seen only once; the top ten take about 12%. Sequenced: peripheral blood. The receptors derive from an adult man with Graves' ophthalmopathy.

This clonotype has just a few counts. A read error is likely, as this CDR3 ends without the conserved phenylalanine or tryptophan. The limits of the CDR3 on the DNA are not certain, so only TCRdb's listed CDR3 is given. The rearrangement uses TRBV11-2 and TRBJ2-7; TRBD1, as called in the table, went unchecked against the DNA. The CDR3 contains 8 residues when both ends are counted. Per germline, CDR1 SGHAT and CDR2 FQNNGV. This CDR3 is CASSLVAG.

This clonotype was found many times. The CDR3 spells CASSQNPQGLGYTF. CDR3 sequence (DNA): TGTGCCAGCAGTCAAAATCCACAGGGTTTGGGCTACACCTTC. V is TRBV28 and J is TRBJ1-2; the D gene is possibly TRBD1 (6 bases). The germline CDR1 and CDR2 sequences are MDHEN and SYDVKM. The CDR3 loop spans 14 amino acids. The ends were cut back, 5 bases at V and 8 bases at J, with 18 bases in the middle.

In its sample, this clonotype was seen many times. This sequence joins TRBV6-2 or TRBV6-3 and TRBJ2-7; the match to TRBD2 covers 9 bases. CDR3 length equals 17 residues. Germline V CDR1 and CDR2: MNHEY, SVGEGT. Losses at the gene ends were 2 bases for V and 2 bases for J; bases not matched to a gene: 10. CDR3 DNA: TGTGCCAGCAGTTACAGGTCCAAGCGGGAGGACACCTACGAGCAGTACTTC. It translates to CASSYRSKREDTYEQYF.

CDR3 loop: CASSEGLRNTEAFF. In DNA, the CDR3 is TGTGCCAGCAGTGAAGGACTCCGTAACACTGAAGCTTTCTTT. V is TRBV2 and J is TRBJ1-1; the D is unclear. This CDR3 comprises 14 residues. Germline assignment: CDR1 SNHLY and CDR2 FYNNEI. The ends were cut back, 1 base at V and 2 bases at J, with 8 bases in the middle.

There are many counts of this clonotype. V and J are TRBV5-8 and TRBJ1-1; 9 nucleotides agree with TRBD1. CDR1 is SGHTS and CDR2 is YDEGEE in the germline V gene. The CDR3 length is 14 residues. Trimming took 8 bases from V and 0 from J; bases not matched to a gene: 5. CDR3 sequence reads: CARSDRGMNTEAFF. The CDR3 coding sequence is TGTGCCAGGTCGGACAGGGGAATGAACACTGAAGCTTTCTTT.

In its sample, this clonotype was seen a few times. This rearrangement joins TRBV13 to TRBJ1-6, with unresolved D. V lost 2 bases and J lost 0, with 14 bases in between. Germline V gene lookup returns CDR1 PRHDT and CDR2 FYEKMQ (reference sequence). The CDR3 extends over 18 amino acids. CDR3 DNA sequence: TGTGCCAGCAGCTTAAGGCTTGGAGGGAACTCCTATAATTCACCCCTCCACTTT. Translating it yields CASSLRLGGNSYNSPLHF.

Ten or more counts support this clonotype. The chain combines TRBV20-1 with TRBJ1-6; D is uncertain. This CDR3 is 12 amino acids long. Trimming cost V 6 bases and J 11 bases, with 14 bases left between them. Germline V gives CDR1 DFQATT, CDR2 SNEGSKA (reference sequence). CDR3 coding DNA: TGCAGTGCCAACCACGGCGTCCCACCCCTCCACTTT. Translation gives CSANHGVPPLHF.

This clonotype has at least ten counts. The rearrangement uses TRBV11-2 and TRBJ1-6; D remains unclear. Deletions cut 8 bases from V and 14 bases from J, with 19 bases between. CDR1 and CDR2 from the germline V gene are SGHAT and FQNNGV. The CDR3 totals 13 residues. The CDR3 DNA reads TGTGCCAGCGACTCGGGCGGGAATTTATCCCTCCACTTT. The encoded protein is CASDSGGNLSLHF. Supplemented by reference TRBV11-2 and TRBJ1-6, the full variable domain reads EAGVAQSPRYKIIEKRQSVAFWCNPISGHATLYWYQQILGQGPKLLIQFQNNGVVDDSQLPKDRFSAERLKGVDSTLKIQPAKLEDSAVYLCASDSGGNLSLHFGNGTRLTVT.

This clonotype was counted at least ten times. The J gene is TRBJ1-5, the V gene TRBV15, with no clear D. This CDR3 region has 13 residues. Between the trimmed V and J ends, which lost 3 bases and 2 bases, there was a span of 5 bases. The germline V gene encodes CDR1 LNHNV and CDR2 YYDKDF (reference sequence). The CDR3 coding sequence is TGTGCCACCAGCAGGGACGGCAATCAGCCCCAGCATTTT. Amino acid sequence: CATSRDGNQPQHF.

The chain recombines TRBV11-2 with TRBJ1-1; D is ambiguous. Germline CDR1 is SGHAT and CDR2 is FQNNGV. V dropped 1 base and J dropped 5 bases, with 11 bases sitting between them. CDR3 size: 14 residues. DNA for the CDR3: TGTGCCAGCAGCTTAGTTGGGTGGAAGACTGAAGCTTTCTTT. Translating it yields CASSLVGWKTEAFF.

In its sample, this clonotype was seen many times. The junction does not match germline at one end; this may be a read error. This CDR3 is CASSTAGLLEKETQYF. The DNA for the CDR3 is TGTGCTAGCAGCACTGCAGGGCTCCTGGAGAAAGAGACCCAGTACTTC. V is TRBV7-7 and J is TRBJ2-5, with a tentative D call TRBD1 (5 bases). The CDR3 has 16 residues. Per the germline V gene, CDR1 is SSHAT and CDR2 is FNYEAQ (reference sequence).

This clonotype has ten or more counts. The chain carries TRBV28 and TRBJ1-2; D might be TRBD1 (6 bases). The CDR3 runs 14 residues. Germline V gene data show CDR1 as MDHEN and CDR2 as SYDVKM. Trimming took off 1 base at V and 3 bases at J, with 9 bases between the two ends. CDR3 in amino acids: CASSLSWGHYGYTF. DNA of the CDR3: TGTGCCAGCAGTTTATCATGGGGGCACTATGGCTACACCTTC.

At least ten counts were recorded for this clonotype. The chain is built from TRBV28 and TRBJ2-2; maybe TRBD2 (5 bases). The CDR3 consists of 12 residues. Germline lookup yields CDR1 MDHEN and CDR2 SYDVKM. The V end lost 6 bases, the J end lost 4 bases, and 6 bases lay between the germline ends. In nucleotides, the CDR3 is TGTGCCAGCAGAGAGGGCACCGGGGAGCTGTTTTTT. This gives the protein CASREGTGELFF.

This clonotype was recorded at least ten times. The chain couples TRBV30 to TRBJ1-5; possible D gene TRBD1, 6 bases. This CDR3 region has 13 residues. V dropped 2 bases and J dropped 7 bases, with 12 bases sitting between them. Germline V gene lookup returns CDR1 GTSNPN and CDR2 SVGIG (reference sequence). CDR3: CAWSPAGGQPQHF. The CDR3 DNA is TGTGCCTGGAGTCCGGCGGGGGGCCAGCCCCAGCATTTT.

This clonotype was detected ten times or more. The chain employs TRBV4-1 and TRBJ1-6, with 8 positions matching TRBD1. Germline V gene lookup returns CDR1 MGHRA and CDR2 YSYEKL. V lost 4 bases to trimming and J lost 5 bases; unmatched junction nucleotides: 7. The CDR3 has 16 amino acids. CDR3 bases: TGCGCCAGCAGCCGCACACAGGGGGTTAATAATTCACCCCTCCACTTT. As protein: CASSRTQGVNNSPLHF.

This clonotype was seen ten or more times. The rearrangement joins TRBV6-2 or TRBV6-3 to TRBJ2-7; D unresolved. CDR1 and CDR2 (germline): MNHEY, SVGEGT. Trimming took off 2 bases at V and 3 bases at J, with 14 bases between the two ends. The CDR3 contains 15 residues. For the CDR3, the DNA is TGTGCCAGCAGTTACGGGCCGGATGACCTCTACGAGCAGTACTTC. It specifies CASSYGPDDLYEQYF.

This clonotype was found many times. The V and J genes are TRBV27 and TRBJ2-7; weak D call: TRBD2 (6 bases). V lost 6 bases and J 3 bases, leaving 9 bases between the germline ends. This CDR3 is built from 12 residues. Germline V lookup: CDR1 MNHEY, CDR2 SMNVEV (reference sequence). The chain's CDR3 is CASRGLFYEQYF. The CDR3 DNA sequence: TGTGCCAGCAGGGGACTTTTCTACGAGCAGTACTTC.

This chain uses TRBV28 with TRBJ1-2, with 7 bases identical to TRBD1. Germline CDR1 is MDHEN and CDR2 is SYDVKM. With V trimmed by 6 bases and J by 8 bases, 18 bases remained unmatched. This CDR3 spans 16 amino acids. CDR3 sequence: CASSPIFPTGALGYTF. DNA for the CDR3: TGTGCCAGCAGCCCCATCTTCCCTACAGGGGCCCTAGGCTACACCTTC.